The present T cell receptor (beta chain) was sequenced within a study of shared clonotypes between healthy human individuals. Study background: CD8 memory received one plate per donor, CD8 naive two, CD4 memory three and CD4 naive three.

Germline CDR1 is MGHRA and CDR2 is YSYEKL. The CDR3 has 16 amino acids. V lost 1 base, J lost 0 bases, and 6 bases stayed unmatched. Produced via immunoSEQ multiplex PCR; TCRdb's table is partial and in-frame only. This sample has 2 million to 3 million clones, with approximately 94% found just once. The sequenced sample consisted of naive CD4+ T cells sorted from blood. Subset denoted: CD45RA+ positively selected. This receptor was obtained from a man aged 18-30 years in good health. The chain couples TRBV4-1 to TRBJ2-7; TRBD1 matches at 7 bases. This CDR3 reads CASSQVIRGSSYEQYF. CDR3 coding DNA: TGCGCCAGCAGCCAAGTCATCAGGGGGAGCTCCTACGAGCAGTACTTC.